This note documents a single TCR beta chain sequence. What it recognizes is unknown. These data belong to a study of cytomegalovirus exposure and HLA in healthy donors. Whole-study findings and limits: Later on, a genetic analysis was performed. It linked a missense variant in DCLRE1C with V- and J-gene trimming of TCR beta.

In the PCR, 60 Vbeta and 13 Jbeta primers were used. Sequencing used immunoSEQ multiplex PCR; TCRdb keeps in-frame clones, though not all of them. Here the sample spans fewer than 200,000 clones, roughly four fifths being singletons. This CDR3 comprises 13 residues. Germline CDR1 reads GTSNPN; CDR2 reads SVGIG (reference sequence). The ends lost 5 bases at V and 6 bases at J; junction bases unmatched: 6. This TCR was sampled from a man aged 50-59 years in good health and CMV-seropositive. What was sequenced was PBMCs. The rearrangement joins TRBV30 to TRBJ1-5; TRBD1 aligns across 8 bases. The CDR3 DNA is TGTGCCTGGGACAGGGGAGCGGGTCAGCCCCAGCATTTT. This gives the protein CAWDRGAGQPQHF.